Listed below are T cell receptor beta chains from one sample, sequenced in a study of tumor-infiltrating lymphocytes in primary liver carcinoma. TCRdb fed the multiplex PCR reads into MiXCR, producing one record per CDR3 protein. Of a few hundred thousand distinct CDR3 sequences in the sample, roughly three fifths are singletons; the top ten hold approximately 15%. Material: peripheral blood. Source of these receptors: a woman in her twenties or thirties with primary liver carcinoma and hepatitis B virus infection. CDR3s include the opening cysteine and the closing phenylalanine or tryptophan. The order of the fields is J gene, V gene, D gene, clone size, CDR3 protein, CDR3 DNA. The D gene is left open where the match is weak. Size is omitted from some rows. Given values are once, few, many or a class for expanded clones.

>TRBJ1-4|TRBV10-3|TRBD1|.
CAVRGQQNEKLFF
TGTGCCGTCAGGGGACAGCAAAATGAAAAACTGTTTTTT
>TRBJ2-1|TRBV12-3/TRBV12-4|TRBD2|few
CASSSSVAGSYNEQFF
TGTGCCAGCAGTTCCTCTGTAGCGGGATCCTACAATGAGCAGTTCTTC
>TRBJ2-2|TRBV6-1|.|.
CASSKTVTSTGELFF
TGTGCCAGCAGCAAGACAGTTACGAGCACCGGGGAGCTGTTTTTT
>TRBJ1-5|TRBV7-9|.|once
CASSLDGQPQHF
TGTGCCAGCAGCTTAGACGGTCAGCCCCAGCATTTT
>TRBJ1-4|TRBV20-1|.|few
CSAREGGPNEKLFF
TGCAGTGCTCGGGAGGGGGGACCAAATGAAAAACTGTTTTTT
>TRBJ2-1|TRBV5-4|TRBD2|.
CASSPRTSGKVGEQFF
TGTGCCAGCAGCCCTCGGACTAGCGGGAAAGTGGGTGAGCAGTTCTTC
>TRBJ1-2|TRBV19|.|.
CASNTGQNGYTF
TGTGCCAGTAACACAGGGCAAAATGGCTACACCTTC
>TRBJ2-3|TRBV29-1|.|many
CSFRTAADTQYF
TGCAGCTTTAGGACAGCGGCAGATACGCAGTATTTT
>TRBJ2-5|TRBV30|TRBD1|many
CAWGQGAQETQYF
TGTGCCTGGGGGCAGGGGGCCCAAGAGACCCAGTACTTC
>TRBJ2-4|TRBV11-2|TRBD1|.
CASLGQGLRGAKSIQYF
TGTGCCAGCCTGGGACAGGGGTTAAGGGGTGCCAAAAGCATTCAGTACTTC
>TRBJ1-3|TRBV12-3/TRBV12-4|.|few
CASSPSSGNTIYF
TGTGCCAGCAGCCCGAGCTCTGGAAACACCATATATTTT
>TRBJ2-5|TRBV6-1|.|few
CASSEWGQGSETQYF
TGTGCCAGCAGTGAATGGGGTCAGGGGAGCGAGACCCAGTACTTC
>TRBJ2-1|TRBV5-8|.|.
CASSERKDNEQFF
TGTGCCAGCAGCGAGAGAAAGGACAATGAGCAGTTCTTC
>TRBJ2-7|TRBV6-5|TRBD1|once
CAIRLGTGVVEQYF
TGTGCCATCAGGCTCGGGACAGGGGTTGTCGAGCAGTACTTC
>TRBJ2-7|TRBV29-1|.|.
CSVALWDNSYEQYF
TGCAGCGTTGCCCTTTGGGACAACTCCTACGAGCAGTACTTC
>TRBJ2-2|TRBV6-1|TRBD2|.
CASRDYTTSEELFF
TGTGCCAGCCGGGACTACACAACCTCCGAGGAGCTGTTCTTT
>TRBJ1-5|TRBV7-9|.|.
CASSLSSGVGGQPQHF
TGTGCCAGCAGTCTATCGTCGGGAGTCGGGGGTCAGCCCCAGCATTTT
>TRBJ2-7|TRBV4-1|.|.
CASSQDHLGQSSYEQYF
TGCGCCAGCAGCCAAGATCATCTAGGGCAAAGCTCCTACGAGCAGTACTTC
>TRBJ2-3|TRBV11-3|.|many
CASSLGFETDTQYF
TGTGCCAGCAGCTTGGGCTTTGAGACAGATACGCAGTATTTT